The 10 T cell receptor beta chains below were found in one sample sequenced in a study of cytomegalovirus exposure and HLA in healthy donors. PCR employed 60 Vbeta and 13 Jbeta primers. Using immunoSEQ multiplex PCR, the repertoire was profiled, and TCRdb retains in-frame clones only, with some absent. The sample includes about 140,000 clones. The specimen was PBMCs. Receptor source: a male donor in good health and CMV-seronegative.

V and J are TRBV30 and TRBJ1-6, with D tentatively TRBD1 (5 bases). CDR1 and CDR2 (germline): GTSNPN, SVGIG (reference sequence). The CDR3 covers 15 residues. V gave up 4 bases and J gave up 6 bases, with 16 bases separating them. DNA of the CDR3: TGTGCCTGGAAGGGGAAGCCCTATCGTAATTCACCCCTCCACTTT. Protein: CAWKGKPYRNSPLHF.

The chain recombines TRBV10-1 with TRBJ2-7; D might be TRBD1 (6 bases). V was cut by 2 bases and J by 1 base, with 9 bases left in between. Germline V gene sequence: CDR1 WNHNN, CDR2 SYGVQD (reference sequence). The CDR3 has 14 residues. DNA for the CDR3: TGCGCCAGCAGTGAGGGGGGCGCTTCCTACGAGCAGTACTTC. It specifies CASSEGGASYEQYF.

The V gene is TRBV23-1, the J gene TRBJ1-5; 7 nucleotides match TRBD1. TRBV23-1 is labeled an ORF, and its function is uncertain. CDR3 length: 18 residues. Trimming removed 3 bases from V and 4 bases from J; junction bases left unmatched: 15. CDR3 protein: CASSHSDRMTNKNQPQHF. The CDR3 DNA sequence: TGCGCCAGCAGTCATTCGGACAGGATGACAAACAAGAATCAGCCCCAGCATTTT.

This chain connects TRBV6-5 to TRBJ1-5; the D is unclear. Germline CDR1 MNHEY, CDR2 SVGAGI. Deletions cut 0 bases from V and 3 bases from J, with 9 bases between. CDR3 length equals 15 residues. CDR3 sequence (DNA): TGTGCCAGCAGTTACTCGAGAACAGCCAATCAGCCCCAGCATTTT. Translation gives CASSYSRTANQPQHF.

The CDR3 reads CASSLGLGGEVNNEQFF. Written as DNA, the CDR3 is TGCGCCAGCAGCTTGGGACTCGGCGGCGAGGTTAACAATGAGCAGTTCTTC. The genes are TRBV5-1 and TRBJ2-1; no clear D gene. Trimming stripped 0 bases from V and 5 bases from J, with 18 bases between. CDR3 size: 17 residues. Germline V gene lookup returns CDR1 SGHRS and CDR2 YFSETQ.

This chain joins TRBV5-1 and TRBJ1-2; TRBD1 agrees at 7 bases. V trimming: 0 bases; J trimming: 5 bases; junction bases outside the gene matches: 4. The CDR3 is 14 residues long. CDR1 is SGHRS and CDR2 is YFSETQ in the germline V gene. CDR3: CASSLAVQGYGYTF. The CDR3 nucleotides read TGCGCCAGCAGCTTGGCCGTACAGGGGTATGGCTACACCTTC.

This chain uses TRBV7-9 with TRBJ1-1, with TRBD1 matching over 9 bases. Trimming removed 7 bases from V and 4 bases from J; junction bases left unmatched: 4. Germline values: CDR1 SEHNR, CDR2 FQNEAQ (reference sequence). CDR3 length: 13 residues. CDR3 DNA: TGTGCCAGCACAAGACAGGGGGGCACTGAAGCTTTCTTT. It translates to CASTRQGGTEAFF.

The rearrangement uses TRBV5-3 and TRBJ1-1; no firm D call. TRBV5-3 has ORF status, its function being uncertain. The CDR3 totals 15 residues. Trimming took off 2 bases at V and 6 bases at J, with 17 bases between the two ends. The CDR3 region has the DNA TGTGCCAGAAGCTTCCCTTCTTATTGGGAGGCTGAAGCTTTCTTT. Its translation is CARSFPSYWEAEAFF.

This chain joins TRBV6-5 and TRBJ1-1; D unclear. From germline, CDR1 is MNHEY and CDR2 SVGAGI. CDR3 length: 14 residues. Trimming cost V 0 bases and J 1 base, with 6 bases left between them. The CDR3 DNA reads as TGTGCCAGCAGTTACTCAATAGAGAACACTGAAGCTTTCTTT. Translated: CASSYSIENTEAFF.

The chain has TRBV5-1 and TRBJ2-7; 7 bases line up with TRBD1. The CDR3 has 15 residues. The germline V gene has CDR1 SGHRS and CDR2 YFSETQ. The J segment lost 1 base and the V segment lost 5 bases, leaving 9 bases of the junction unmatched. CDR3 protein: CASSPTGAGSYEQYF. DNA of the CDR3: TGCGCCAGCAGTCCAACAGGGGCAGGTTCCTACGAGCAGTACTTC.